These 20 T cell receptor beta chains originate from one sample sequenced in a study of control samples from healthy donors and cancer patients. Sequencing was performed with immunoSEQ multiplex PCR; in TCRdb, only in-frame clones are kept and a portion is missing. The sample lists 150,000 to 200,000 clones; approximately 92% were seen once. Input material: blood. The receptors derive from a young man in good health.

CDR3 protein: CASSVPRGGPSYEQYF. The CDR3 DNA reads as TGTGCCAGCAGCGTACCGAGGGGGGGGCCCTCCTACGAGCAGTACTTC. The chain recombines TRBV7-2 with TRBJ2-7, with D tentatively TRBD2 (7 bases). The ends were cut back, 5 bases at V and 0 bases at J, with 17 bases in the middle. The CDR3 consists of 16 residues. CDR1 and CDR2 from the germline V gene are SGHTA and FQGNSA.

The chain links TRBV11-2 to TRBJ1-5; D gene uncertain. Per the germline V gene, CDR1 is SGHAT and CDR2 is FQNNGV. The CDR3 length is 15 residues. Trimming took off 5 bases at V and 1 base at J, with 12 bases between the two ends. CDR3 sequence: CASSRSGQSNQPQHF. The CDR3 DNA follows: TGTGCCAGCAGCCGTAGCGGGCAGAGCAATCAGCCCCAGCATTTT.

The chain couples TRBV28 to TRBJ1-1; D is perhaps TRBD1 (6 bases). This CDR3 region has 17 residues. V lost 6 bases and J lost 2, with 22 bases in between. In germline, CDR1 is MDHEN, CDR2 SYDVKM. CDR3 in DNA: TGTGCCAGCAGCCCTACAGGGACCCTGACAATCAACACTGAAGCTTTCTTT. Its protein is CASSPTGTLTINTEAFF.

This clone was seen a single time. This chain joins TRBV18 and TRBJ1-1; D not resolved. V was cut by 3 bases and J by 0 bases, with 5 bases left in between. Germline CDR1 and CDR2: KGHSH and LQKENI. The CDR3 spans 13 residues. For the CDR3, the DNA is TGTGCCAGCTCACCGACGGTGAACACTGAAGCTTTCTTT. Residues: CASSPTVNTEAFF. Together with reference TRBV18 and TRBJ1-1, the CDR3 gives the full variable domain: NAGVMQNPRHLVRRRGQEARLRCSPMKGHSHVYWYRQLPEEGLKFMVYLQKENIIDESGMPKERFSAEFPKEGPSILRIQQVVRGDSAAYFCASSPTVNTEAFFGQGTRLTVV.

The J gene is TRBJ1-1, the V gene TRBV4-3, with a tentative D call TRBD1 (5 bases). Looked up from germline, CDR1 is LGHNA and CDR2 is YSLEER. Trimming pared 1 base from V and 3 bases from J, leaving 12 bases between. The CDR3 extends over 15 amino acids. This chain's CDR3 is CASSQGGVRDTEAFF. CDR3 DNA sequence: TGCGCCAGCAGCCAAGGGGGGGTAAGGGACACTGAAGCTTTCTTT.

The CDR3 spells CASSQDRVSYEQYF. CDR3 bases: TGCGCCAGCAGCCAAGATCGGGTTTCCTACGAGCAGTACTTC. The chain carries TRBV4-1 and TRBJ2-7; D is unresolved. This CDR3 contains 14 residues. Germline values: CDR1 MGHRA, CDR2 YSYEKL. Trimming took off 0 bases at V and 1 base at J, with 7 bases between the two ends.

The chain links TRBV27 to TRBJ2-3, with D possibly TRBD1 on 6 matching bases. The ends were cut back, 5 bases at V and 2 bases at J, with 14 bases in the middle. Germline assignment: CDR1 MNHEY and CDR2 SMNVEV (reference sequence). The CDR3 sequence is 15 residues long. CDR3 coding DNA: TGTGCCAGCAGTACCCCGGGACAAATCACAGATACGCAGTATTTT. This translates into CASSTPGQITDTQYF.

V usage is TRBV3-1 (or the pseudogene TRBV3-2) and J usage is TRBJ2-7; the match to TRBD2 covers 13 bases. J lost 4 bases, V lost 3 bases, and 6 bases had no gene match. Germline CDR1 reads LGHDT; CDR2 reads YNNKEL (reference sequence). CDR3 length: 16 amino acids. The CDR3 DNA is TGTGCCAGCAGCCAGACTAGCGGGGGGCGCTTATACGAGCAGTACTTC. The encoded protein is CASSQTSGGRLYEQYF.

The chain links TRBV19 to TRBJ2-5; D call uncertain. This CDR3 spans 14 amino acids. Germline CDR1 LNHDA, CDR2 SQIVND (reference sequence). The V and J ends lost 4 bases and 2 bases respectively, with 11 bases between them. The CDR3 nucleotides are TGTGCCAGTAGTAGCTTCGGACGTCAAGAGACCCAGTACTTC. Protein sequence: CASSSFGRQETQYF.

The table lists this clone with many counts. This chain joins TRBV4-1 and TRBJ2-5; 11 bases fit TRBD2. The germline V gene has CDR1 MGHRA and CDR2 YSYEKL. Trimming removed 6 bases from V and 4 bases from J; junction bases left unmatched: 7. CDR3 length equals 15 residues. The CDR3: CASRVLAGVLETQYF. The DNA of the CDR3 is TGCGCCAGCAGGGTACTAGCGGGGGTTCTAGAGACCCAGTACTTC.

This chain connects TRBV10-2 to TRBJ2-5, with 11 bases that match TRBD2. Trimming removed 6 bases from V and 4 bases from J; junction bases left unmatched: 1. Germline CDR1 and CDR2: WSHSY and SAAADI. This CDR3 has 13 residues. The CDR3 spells CASRGLAVETQYF. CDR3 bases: TGCGCCAGCAGGGGACTAGCGGTAGAGACCCAGTACTTC.

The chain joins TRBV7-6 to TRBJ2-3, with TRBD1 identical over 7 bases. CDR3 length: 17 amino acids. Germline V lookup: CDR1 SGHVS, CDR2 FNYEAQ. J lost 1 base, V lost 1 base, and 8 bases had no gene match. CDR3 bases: TGTGCCAGCAGCTTAGGAGTGGGACAGTCGGGCACAGATACGCAGTATTTT. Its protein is CASSLGVGQSGTDTQYF.

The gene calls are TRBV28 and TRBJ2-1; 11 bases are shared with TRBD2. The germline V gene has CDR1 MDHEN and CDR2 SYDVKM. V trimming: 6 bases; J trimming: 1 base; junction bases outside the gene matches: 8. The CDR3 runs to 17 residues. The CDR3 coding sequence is TGTGCCAGCAGCCCTATACTAGCGGGAGATTCCTACAATGAGCAGTTCTTC. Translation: CASSPILAGDSYNEQFF.

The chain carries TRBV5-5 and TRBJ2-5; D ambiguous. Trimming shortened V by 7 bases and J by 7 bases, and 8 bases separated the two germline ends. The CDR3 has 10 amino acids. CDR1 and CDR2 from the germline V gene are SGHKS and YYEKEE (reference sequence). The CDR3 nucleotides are TGTGCCAGCCAGAAGGGGACCCAGTACTTC. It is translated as CASQKGTQYF.

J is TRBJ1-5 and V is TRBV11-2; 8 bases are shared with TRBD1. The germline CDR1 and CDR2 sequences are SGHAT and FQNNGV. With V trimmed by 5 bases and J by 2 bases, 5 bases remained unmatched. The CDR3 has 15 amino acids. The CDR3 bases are TGTGCCAGCAGCACAGGGACAGGTGGCAATCAGCCCCAGCATTTT. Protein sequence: CASSTGTGGNQPQHF.

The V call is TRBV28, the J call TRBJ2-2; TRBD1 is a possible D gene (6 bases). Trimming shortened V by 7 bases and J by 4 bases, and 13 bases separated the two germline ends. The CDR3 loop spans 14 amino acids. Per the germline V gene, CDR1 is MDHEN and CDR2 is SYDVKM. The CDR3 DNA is TGTGCCAGCATTCAGGGGCGCATCACCGGGGAGCTGTTTTTT. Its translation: CASIQGRITGELFF.

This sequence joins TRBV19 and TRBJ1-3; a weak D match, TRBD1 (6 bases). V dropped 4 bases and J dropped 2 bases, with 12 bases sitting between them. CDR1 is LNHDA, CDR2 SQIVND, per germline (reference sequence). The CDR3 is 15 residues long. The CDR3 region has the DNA TGTGCCAGTAGTACCACCGGGGGCGCTGGAAACACCATATATTTT. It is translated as CASSTTGGAGNTIYF.

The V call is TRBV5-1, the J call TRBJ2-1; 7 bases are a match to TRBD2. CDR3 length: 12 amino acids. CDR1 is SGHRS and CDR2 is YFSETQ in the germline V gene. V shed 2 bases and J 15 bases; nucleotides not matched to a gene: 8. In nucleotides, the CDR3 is TGCGCCAGCAGCTTTGGGGCGGGAGACGGGTTCTTC. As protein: CASSFGAGDGFF.

CDR3 sequence (DNA): TGTGCCAGCAGTGACTTCCCAGGGACAGGGGCGGATACGCAGTATTTT. This translates into CASSDFPGTGADTQYF. This chain connects TRBV6-4 to TRBJ2-3; 10 positions match TRBD1. Germline V lookup: CDR1 MRHNA, CDR2 SNTAGT. Unmatched junction bases numbered 7, after V lost 1 base and J lost 6 bases. The CDR3 runs 16 residues.

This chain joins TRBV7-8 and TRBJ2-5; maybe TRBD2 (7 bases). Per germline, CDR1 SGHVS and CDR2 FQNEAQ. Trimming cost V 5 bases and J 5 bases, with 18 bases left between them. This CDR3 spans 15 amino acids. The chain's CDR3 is CASSPGGKKGETQYF. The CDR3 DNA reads TGTGCCAGCAGCCCGGGGGGCAAAAAGGGGGAGACCCAGTACTTC.